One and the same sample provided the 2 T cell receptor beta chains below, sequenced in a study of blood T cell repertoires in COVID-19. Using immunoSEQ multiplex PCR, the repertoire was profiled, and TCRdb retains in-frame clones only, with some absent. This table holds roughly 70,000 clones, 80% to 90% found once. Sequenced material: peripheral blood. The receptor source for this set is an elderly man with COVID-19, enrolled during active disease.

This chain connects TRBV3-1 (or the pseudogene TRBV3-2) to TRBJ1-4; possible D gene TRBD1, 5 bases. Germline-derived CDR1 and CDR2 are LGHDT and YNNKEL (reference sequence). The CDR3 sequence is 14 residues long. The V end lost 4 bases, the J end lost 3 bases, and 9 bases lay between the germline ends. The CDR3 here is CASSRRGANEKLFF. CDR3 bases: TGTGCCAGCAGCCGGAGGGGAGCTAATGAAAAACTGTTTTTT.

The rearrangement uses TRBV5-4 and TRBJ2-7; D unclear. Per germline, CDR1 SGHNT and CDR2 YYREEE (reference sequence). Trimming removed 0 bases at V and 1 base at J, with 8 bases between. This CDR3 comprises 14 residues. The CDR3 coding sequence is TGTGCCAGCAGCTTGGGTTCGAGTTCCTACGAGCAGTACTTC. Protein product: CASSLGSSSYEQYF. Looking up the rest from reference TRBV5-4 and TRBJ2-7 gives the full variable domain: ETGVTQSPTHLIKTRGQQVTLRCSSQSGHNTVSWYQQALGQGPQFIFQYYREEENGRGNFPPRFSGLQFPNYSSELNVNALELDDSALYLCASSLGSSSYEQYFGPGTRLTVT.